This is a list of T cell receptor beta chains from one sample in a study of a mutant IDH1 vaccine in newly diagnosed glioma. For these TCRs, the target antigens are not known. Produced via immunoSEQ multiplex PCR; TCRdb's table is partial and in-frame only. The repertoire consists of more than 50,000 clones, with roughly 90% occurring once and the leading ten covering roughly 1.9%. The sequencing here drew on PBMCs, taken from a glioma patient whose treatment included an IDH1 peptide vaccine. Receptors originate from a man aged 35-49 years with glioma. Each CDR3 is given with its conserved first and last residue. D genes are given only for firm matches. Only some rows state a clone size, as once, few, many or a class for expanded clones.

TRBD2	TRBJ2-1	.	TRBV28	CASSRLARVSNEQFF	TGTGCCAGCAGTAGACTAGCCCGTGTGTCCAATGAGCAGTTCTTC
.	TRBJ1-3	.	TRBV5-6	CASRGGPSGNTIYF	TGTGCCAGCAGGGGGGGCCCCTCTGGAAACACCATATATTTT
TRBD2	TRBJ2-5	.	TRBV2	CASRSGLADQETQYF	TGTGCCAGCAGGAGTGGGCTAGCGGACCAAGAGACCCAGTACTTC
TRBD1	TRBJ1-2	.	TRBV18	CASSFLQGAGWYGYTF	TGTGCCAGCTCCTTCCTACAGGGGGCCGGTTGGTATGGCTACACCTTC
.	TRBJ2-5	.	TRBV25-1	CASSESWAGETQYF	TGTGCCAGCAGTGAAAGTTGGGCCGGAGAGACCCAGTACTTC
.	TRBJ2-1	.	TRBV28	CASSLGGGYNEQFF	TGTGCCAGCAGTTTAGGGGGCGGCTACAATGAGCAGTTCTTC
.	TRBJ1-1	.	TRBV5-1	CASSPDYGFGAFF	TGCGCCAGCAGCCCCGATTACGGGTTTGGAGCTTTCTTT
TRBD1	TRBJ1-3	.	TRBV18	CASSPTGDSGNTIYF	TGTGCCAGCTCACCTACAGGGGATTCTGGAAACACCATATATTTT
.	TRBJ1-2	.	TRBV6-6	CASSYSTGYTF	TGTGCCAGCAGTTACTCGACGGGCTACACCTTC
TRBD2	TRBJ2-3	few	TRBV2	CASSDGRLAGASGADTQYF	TGTGCCAGCAGTGATGGAAGACTAGCGGGGGCGAGCGGAGCAGATACGCAGTATTTT
.	TRBJ1-5	.	TRBV5-5	CASSLTGMSNQPQHF	TGTGCCAGCAGCTTAACAGGGATGAGCAATCAGCCCCAGCATTTT
TRBD1	TRBJ2-2	.	TRBV7-2	CASSSRDRTNTGELFF	TGTGCCAGCAGCTCCCGGGACAGGACAAACACCGGGGAGCTGTTTTTT
.	TRBJ2-5	.	TRBV6-6	CASRTGSRETQYF	TGTGCCAGCAGAACAGGGTCTCGGGAGACCCAGTACTTC
.	TRBJ2-7	.	TRBV4-3	CASSQDRVSSYEQYF	TGCGCCAGCAGCCAAGACCGTGTCAGCTCCTACGAGCAGTACTTC
TRBD1	TRBJ1-1	.	TRBV5-1	CASSPGQEVGKTEAFF	TGCGCCAGCAGCCCGGGACAGGAGGTGGGGAAGACTGAAGCTTTCTTT
.	TRBJ2-1	.	TRBV30	CAWLKAGDEQFF	TGTGCCTGGCTGAAGGCCGGGGATGAGCAGTTCTTC
.	TRBJ1-2	.	TRBV7-9	CASSLASSLWYGYTF	TGTGCCAGCAGCTTAGCCTCCAGCCTATGGTATGGCTACACCTTC
TRBD1	TRBJ1-4	.	TRBV2	CASSDPGDRVNEKLFF	TGTGCCAGCAGTGACCCGGGGGACAGGGTAAATGAAAAACTGTTTTTT
TRBD2	TRBJ2-5	.	TRBV2	CASSVASGGLVSQYF	TGTGCCAGCAGTGTGGCTAGCGGGGGCCTAGTCTCCCAGTACTTC
.	TRBJ1-1	once	TRBV5-4	CASSLQGRNTEAFF	TGTGCCAGCAGCTTGCAGGGTAGGAACACTGAAGCTTTCTTT
TRBD2	TRBJ2-1	.	TRBV27	CASSSSGNYNEQFF	TGTGCCAGCAGTTCTAGCGGGAATTACAATGAGCAGTTCTTC
.	TRBJ1-6	.	TRBV18	CASSPPGGTPVRINLHF	TGTGCCAGCTCACCACCGGGGGGCACCCCCGTGAGGATTAACCTCCACTTT
.	TRBJ1-1	.	TRBV19	CASSPAGRTEAFF	TGTGCCAGTAGCCCTGCCGGGCGAACTGAAGCTTTCTTT
.	TRBJ2-1	.	TRBV11-1	CASSLRGGYNEQFF	TGTGCCAGCAGCTTAAGGGGAGGCTACAATGAGCAGTTCTTC
.	TRBJ1-2	.	TRBV5-4	CASSLLVPIYGYTF	TGTGCCAGCAGCTTGTTAGTCCCGATCTATGGCTACACCTTC
.	TRBJ2-6	.	TRBV16	CASSPARSGANVLTF	TGTGCCAGCAGCCCAGCGCGCTCTGGGGCCAACGTCCTGACTTTC
.	TRBJ1-5	.	TRBV6-1	CASSEVARNQPQHF	TGTGCCAGCAGTGAAGTTGCCCGAAATCAGCCCCAGCATTTT
.	TRBJ1-1	.	TRBV7-2	CASSLQGITEAFF	TGTGCCAGCAGCCTCCAGGGGATCACTGAAGCTTTCTTT
.	TRBJ2-7	.	TRBV7-2	CASSFDLALYEQYF	TGTGCCAGCAGCTTCGACCTCGCCCTATACGAGCAGTACTTC
.	TRBJ1-3	.	TRBV7-6	CASSSTQGFSSGSTIYF	TGTGCCAGCAGCTCGACCCAGGGGTTCTCCTCTGGAAGCACCATATATTTT
.	TRBJ1-2	.	TRBV10-2	CASSDSQGYNYGYTF	TGCGCCAGCAGTGACTCACAGGGTTACAACTATGGCTACACCTTC
TRBD2	TRBJ2-3	.	TRBV5-4	CASSSHRLAGGDTQYF	TGTGCCAGCAGCTCCCACCGACTAGCGGGGGGAGATACGCAGTATTTT
.	TRBJ1-2	.	TRBV6-1	CASTLYTF	TGTGCCAGCACCCTCTACACCTTC
.	TRBJ2-3	.	TRBV7-3	CASSKFTDTQYF	TGTGCCAGCAGCAAGTTCACAGATACGCAGTATTTT
TRBD1	TRBJ1-3	.	TRBV6-6	CAAEGAGNTIYF	TGTGCCGCGGAGGGGGCGGGAAACACCATATATTTT
.	TRBJ1-2	.	TRBV7-9	CASSLVPGNEDYGYTF	TGTGCCAGCAGCCTAGTCCCCGGGAACGAGGACTATGGCTACACCTTC
.	TRBJ2-1	once	TRBV18	CASSPTFGLSYNEQFF	TGTGCCAGCTCACCCACCTTCGGGCTGTCCTACAATGAGCAGTTCTTC
.	TRBJ2-4	.	TRBV10-1	CASSELVRAKNIQYF	TGCGCCAGCAGTGAATTGGTGAGGGCCAAAAACATTCAGTACTTC
.	TRBJ2-5	.	TRBV30	CARGRETQYF	TGTGCCCGGGGGAGAGAGACCCAGTACTTC
.	TRBJ1-4	.	TRBV4-1	CASSQDLNGGLGGDEKLFF	TGCGCCAGCAGCCAAGACCTCAACGGCGGACTAGGGGGAGATGAAAAACTGTTTTTT
.	TRBJ1-1	.	TRBV7-2	CASSATTGTEAFF	TGTGCCAGCAGCGCCACGACAGGCACTGAAGCTTTCTTT
TRBD2	TRBJ2-7	.	TRBV5-1	CASSSTSGRHYEQYF	TGCGCCAGCAGCTCAACTAGCGGGAGGCATTACGAGCAGTACTTC
.	TRBJ1-1	few	TRBV19	CASSVGQIAEAFF	TGTGCCAGTAGTGTCGGACAGATCGCTGAAGCTTTCTTT
.	TRBJ1-1	.	TRBV18	CASSPQPQGEAFF	TGTGCCAGCTCACCACAACCGCAGGGGGAAGCTTTCTTT
TRBD2	TRBJ2-3	.	TRBV9	CASSVGTSQADTQYF	TGTGCCAGCAGCGTCGGGACTAGCCAAGCAGATACGCAGTATTTT
TRBD1	TRBJ1-2	.	TRBV9	CASSGQGIWGYTF	TGTGCCAGCAGCGGACAGGGAATTTGGGGCTACACCTTC
.	TRBJ2-2	.	TRBV5-1	CASSFEVPTGELFF	TGCGCCAGCAGCTTCGAGGTTCCCACCGGGGAGCTGTTTTTT
TRBD2	TRBJ2-3	.	TRBV7-7	CTSSPTSGRTDTQYF	TGTACTAGCAGCCCGACTAGCGGGAGAACAGATACGCAGTATTTT
TRBD2	TRBJ2-2	.	TRBV9	CASSVGAGLGGAGELFF	TGTGCCAGCAGCGTAGGGGCGGGACTAGGTGGGGCCGGGGAGCTGTTTTTT
TRBD1	TRBJ1-5	once	TRBV19	CASSPGTGSFNQPQHF	TGTGCCAGTAGTCCCGGGACAGGGTCGTTCAATCAGCCCCAGCATTTT
.	TRBJ1-5	once	TRBV7-6	CASSLLENQPQHF	TGTGCCAGCAGCCTACTGGAAAATCAGCCCCAGCATTTT
TRBD1	TRBJ1-6	.	TRBV6-6	CASSYSTGGGYSPLHF	TGTGCCAGCAGTTACTCGACAGGGGGAGGATATTCACCCCTCCACTTT
.	TRBJ1-4	.	TRBV11-2	CASRRAGDNEKLFF	TGTGCCAGCAGGAGGGCGGGGGATAATGAAAAACTGTTTTTT
.	TRBJ1-2	.	TRBV5-6	CASSLPQGPLHGYTF	TGTGCCAGCAGCTTGCCCCAGGGGCCGCTGCATGGCTACACCTTC
TRBD2	TRBJ2-5	.	TRBV5-1	CASSWTYGREGETQYF	TGCGCCAGCAGCTGGACCTACGGGAGGGAGGGAGAGACCCAGTACTTC
.	TRBJ1-2	.	TRBV5-1	CASSLDSLDGYTF	TGCGCCAGCAGCTTGGACAGTCTGGATGGCTACACCTTC
.	TRBJ2-2	.	TRBV25-1	CASSVAGRELFF	TGTGCCAGCAGTGTGGCAGGGCGGGAGCTGTTTTTT
TRBD2	TRBJ2-7	.	TRBV6-1	CASRKAGETYEQYF	TGTGCCAGCAGGAAAGCGGGAGAGACCTACGAGCAGTACTTC
.	TRBJ1-1	.	TRBV10-2	CASSDIRAAAEAFF	TGCGCCAGCAGTGATATTCGGGCGGCGGCTGAAGCTTTCTTT
TRBD1	TRBJ2-3	once	TRBV5-6	CASSFGQGSTDTQYF	TGTGCCAGCAGCTTCGGACAGGGGAGCACAGATACGCAGTATTTT